This T cell receptor (beta chain) was identified during a study of cytomegalovirus exposure and HLA in healthy donors. As for the study in general: Counted in an early data release were approximately 85 million unique TCRs from HLA-typed donors.

This CDR3 spans 17 amino acids. Trimming left V 2 bases short and J 5 bases short, with 21 bases between. Germline V gene sequence: CDR1 WSHSY, CDR2 SAAADI. Note on this clone: Its specificity is unknown.

Regarding the study as a whole: Reports indicate that TCR beta sequences accurately predicted the HLA-A and HLA-B alleles of most subjects. The majority of CMV-associated TCR beta chains were reported as apparently HLA-restricted in a later analysis. Investigators reported 164 TCR beta chains as tied to cytomegalovirus.

It was with 60 Vbeta and 13 Jbeta primers that the PCR ran. Using immunoSEQ multiplex PCR, the repertoire was profiled, and TCRdb retains in-frame clones only, with some absent. Of 150,000 to 200,000 clones listed, about 84% were seen once; the top ten hold roughly 15%. The TCR comes from a woman aged 25 to 45 in good health and CMV-seropositive. The material sequenced was PBMCs. The chain is built from TRBV10-2 and TRBJ2-5, with D possibly matching TRBD1 (6 bases). The CDR3: CASSEELDSPVRETQYF. The CDR3 DNA is TGCGCCAGCAGTGAGGAGTTGGACAGCCCGGTTAGGGAGACCCAGTACTTC.